The clone carrying this T cell receptor beta chain was observed many times. Its antigen remains unidentified. This specimen belongs to a study of T cells after yellow fever vaccination. Overall study: Those fractions that held only low numbers of cells were prepared using the SMART-Seq v4 Ultra Low Input RNA kit. The study, taken as a whole, reports: Clonotype sharing between CD4 and CD8 compartments was small. Any FACS-sorted repertoire could hold abundant clonotypes that contaminate it from the bulk population.

The germline V gene has CDR1 SQVTM and CDR2 ANQGSEA. The CDR3 is 14 amino acids. With 6 bases removed from V and 2 bases from J, the gap between germline ends came to 13 bases. TCRdb reanalysed the 5' RACE reads using MiXCR and keeps one entry per CDR3 protein. Found here are under 250,000 distinct CDR3 sequences, approximately 3.3% of them singletons; the top ten hold roughly 3.2%. The chain joins TRBV29-1 to TRBJ2-2; TRBD2 might be the D (5 bases). The sample in question was CD4+ T cells sorted from PBMCs, obtained 10 days after the yellow fever booster vaccination. This receptor was taken from a man younger than 35 who received the YFV17D yellow fever vaccine. CDR3 DNA: TGCAGCGTAGGGAGCCACTCAAACACCGGGGAGCTGTTTTTT. This codes for CSVGSHSNTGELFF.